Detailed here is one T cell receptor beta chain. Its antigen remains unknown. The junction departs from the called germline gene at one end, perhaps through a read error. Per the germline V gene, CDR1 is SGHRS and CDR2 is YFSETQ. This CDR3 spans 13 amino acids. The data were taken from a study of cytomegalovirus exposure and HLA in healthy donors. The PCR employed 60 Vbeta primers together with 13 Jbeta primers. Only in-frame clones appear in the TCRdb table, and some are missing; sequencing was by immunoSEQ multiplex PCR. The table lists 130,000 to 150,000 clones, around 80% of them singletons. General study findings and limits: The availability of immune exposure information extended only to CMV serostatus. TCR beta sequences reportedly predicted the HLA-A and HLA-B alleles of most subjects accurately. Sequencing likely generated an artifact that appeared as a cluster of highly shared sequence variants. Later genetic work tied a missense DCLRE1C variant to beta-chain V and J trimming.

The chain has TRBV5-1 and TRBJ1-2, with a weak D call TRBD1 (5 bases). Sample: PBMCs. The receptor comes from a female donor in good health and CMV-seronegative. DNA of the CDR3: TGCGCCAGCACCCAGGGACTTAACTATGGCTACCCCTTC. Its protein product is CASTQGLNYGYPF.